The T cell receptor (beta chain) under discussion was sequenced for a study of T-cell reconstitution after alpha-beta-depleted transplantation in children (dated by TCRdb to about 2016). The study in broad terms: Using TCR repertoire profiling, the study followed T-cell immune reconstitution in a quantitative way in children after TCRalphabeta/CD19-depleted allogeneic hematopoietic cell transplantation. Results and caveats for the whole study, not just this receptor: The apparently early recovery of alphabetaT-cell counts about two months after transplant reportedly depended on only several hundred rapidly expanded clones that came from non-depleted graft cells. In some patients, the high TCRbeta diversity seen at day 60 was put down to recipient T cells and intrathymic progenitors that had survived conditioning. The frequencies of hyperexpanded clones fell over the following months, and after one year, T-cell counts and TCRbeta diversity were mostly attributed to newly produced T cells.

The junction shows trimming of 7 bases on V and 0 bases on J, plus 19 bases between the germline ends. Based on the germline V gene, the CDR1 and CDR2 sequences are SQVTM and ANQGSEA. The CDR3 contains 16 residues, cysteine and phenylalanine counted. CDR3 DNA is the only sequence kept; it has 48 bases, read in frame from the first base. The sample's treatment or condition, from its label and the paper: allogeneic hematopoietic cell transplantation with graft depleted of TCRalphabeta T cells and CD19 B cells. The children who served as transplant recipients had been given grafts of TCRalphabeta/CD19-depleted allogeneic hematopoietic cells. The library was built by means of PCR. Sequencing took place on an Illumina HiSeq 2500. To normalize quantification of the TCRbeta repertoire, the TCR libraries were built with molecular barcoding that relied on unique molecular identifiers. Through fastp at Q25 and MiXCR, TCRdb rebuilt clones from the public reads, retaining in-frame beta chains. Records with the same CDR3 protein are collapsed into one entry carrying the most frequent genes and DNA. The sample records fewer than 150,000 distinct CDR3 sequences, about 9.5% of which are singletons. The ten largest clones add up to approximately 25% of the sample.

As for this clonotype: The antigen this receptor binds is unknown. No much larger clone is present one base from it, and per-base qualities are unavailable.

Sequences were derived from PBMCs, mostly from graft donor cells, sampled 180 days after TCRalphabeta/CD19-depleted stem cell transplant. The rearranged segments are TRBV29-1 and TRBJ2-1; TRBD2 could be the D gene, as 7 bases match. The source of this sequence is a girl under two years old who had a stem cell transplant for combined immunodeficiency, so the T cells may come from the graft donor. The CDR3 protein sequence reads: CSGHGGPNISYNEQFF. The nucleotides are TGCAGCGGCCACGGGGGGCCTAACATCTCCTACAATGAGCAGTTCTTC.